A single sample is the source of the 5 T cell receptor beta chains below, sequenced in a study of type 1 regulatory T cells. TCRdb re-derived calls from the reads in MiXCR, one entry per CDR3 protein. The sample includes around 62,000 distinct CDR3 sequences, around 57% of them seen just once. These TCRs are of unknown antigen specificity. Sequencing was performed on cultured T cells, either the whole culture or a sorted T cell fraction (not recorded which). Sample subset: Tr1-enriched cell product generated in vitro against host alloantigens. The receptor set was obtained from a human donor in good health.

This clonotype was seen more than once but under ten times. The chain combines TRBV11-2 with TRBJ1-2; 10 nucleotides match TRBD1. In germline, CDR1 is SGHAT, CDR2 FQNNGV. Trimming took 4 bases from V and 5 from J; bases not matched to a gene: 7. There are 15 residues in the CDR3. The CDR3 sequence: CASSSTGQGLYGYTF. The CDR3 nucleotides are TGTGCCAGCAGCTCTACGGGACAGGGGTTATATGGCTACACCTTC.

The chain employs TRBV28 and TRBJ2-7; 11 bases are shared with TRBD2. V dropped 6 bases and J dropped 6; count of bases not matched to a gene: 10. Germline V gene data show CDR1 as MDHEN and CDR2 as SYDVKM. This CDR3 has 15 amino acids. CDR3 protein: CASSTVTSGTPEQYF. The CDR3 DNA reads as TGTGCCAGCAGCACGGTGACTAGCGGGACTCCCGAGCAGTACTTC.

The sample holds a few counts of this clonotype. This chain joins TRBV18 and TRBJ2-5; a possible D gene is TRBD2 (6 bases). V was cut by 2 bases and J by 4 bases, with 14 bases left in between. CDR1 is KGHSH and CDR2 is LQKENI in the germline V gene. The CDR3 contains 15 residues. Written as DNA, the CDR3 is TGTGCCAGCTCACCATTAGCGGCAGGAAGAGAGACCCAGTACTTC. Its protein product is CASSPLAAGRETQYF.

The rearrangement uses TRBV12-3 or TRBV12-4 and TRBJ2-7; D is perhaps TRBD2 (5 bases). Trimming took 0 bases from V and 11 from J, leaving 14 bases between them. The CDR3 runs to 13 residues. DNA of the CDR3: TGTGCCAGCAGTTTAGCGGGAGCTACGAGGGAGTACTTC. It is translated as CASSLAGATREYF.

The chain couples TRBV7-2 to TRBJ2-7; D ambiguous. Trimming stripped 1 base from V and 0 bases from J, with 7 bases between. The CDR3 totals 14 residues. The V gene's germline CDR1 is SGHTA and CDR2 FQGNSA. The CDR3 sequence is CASSLDPDSYEQYF. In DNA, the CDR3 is TGTGCCAGCAGCTTAGATCCCGACTCCTACGAGCAGTACTTC.